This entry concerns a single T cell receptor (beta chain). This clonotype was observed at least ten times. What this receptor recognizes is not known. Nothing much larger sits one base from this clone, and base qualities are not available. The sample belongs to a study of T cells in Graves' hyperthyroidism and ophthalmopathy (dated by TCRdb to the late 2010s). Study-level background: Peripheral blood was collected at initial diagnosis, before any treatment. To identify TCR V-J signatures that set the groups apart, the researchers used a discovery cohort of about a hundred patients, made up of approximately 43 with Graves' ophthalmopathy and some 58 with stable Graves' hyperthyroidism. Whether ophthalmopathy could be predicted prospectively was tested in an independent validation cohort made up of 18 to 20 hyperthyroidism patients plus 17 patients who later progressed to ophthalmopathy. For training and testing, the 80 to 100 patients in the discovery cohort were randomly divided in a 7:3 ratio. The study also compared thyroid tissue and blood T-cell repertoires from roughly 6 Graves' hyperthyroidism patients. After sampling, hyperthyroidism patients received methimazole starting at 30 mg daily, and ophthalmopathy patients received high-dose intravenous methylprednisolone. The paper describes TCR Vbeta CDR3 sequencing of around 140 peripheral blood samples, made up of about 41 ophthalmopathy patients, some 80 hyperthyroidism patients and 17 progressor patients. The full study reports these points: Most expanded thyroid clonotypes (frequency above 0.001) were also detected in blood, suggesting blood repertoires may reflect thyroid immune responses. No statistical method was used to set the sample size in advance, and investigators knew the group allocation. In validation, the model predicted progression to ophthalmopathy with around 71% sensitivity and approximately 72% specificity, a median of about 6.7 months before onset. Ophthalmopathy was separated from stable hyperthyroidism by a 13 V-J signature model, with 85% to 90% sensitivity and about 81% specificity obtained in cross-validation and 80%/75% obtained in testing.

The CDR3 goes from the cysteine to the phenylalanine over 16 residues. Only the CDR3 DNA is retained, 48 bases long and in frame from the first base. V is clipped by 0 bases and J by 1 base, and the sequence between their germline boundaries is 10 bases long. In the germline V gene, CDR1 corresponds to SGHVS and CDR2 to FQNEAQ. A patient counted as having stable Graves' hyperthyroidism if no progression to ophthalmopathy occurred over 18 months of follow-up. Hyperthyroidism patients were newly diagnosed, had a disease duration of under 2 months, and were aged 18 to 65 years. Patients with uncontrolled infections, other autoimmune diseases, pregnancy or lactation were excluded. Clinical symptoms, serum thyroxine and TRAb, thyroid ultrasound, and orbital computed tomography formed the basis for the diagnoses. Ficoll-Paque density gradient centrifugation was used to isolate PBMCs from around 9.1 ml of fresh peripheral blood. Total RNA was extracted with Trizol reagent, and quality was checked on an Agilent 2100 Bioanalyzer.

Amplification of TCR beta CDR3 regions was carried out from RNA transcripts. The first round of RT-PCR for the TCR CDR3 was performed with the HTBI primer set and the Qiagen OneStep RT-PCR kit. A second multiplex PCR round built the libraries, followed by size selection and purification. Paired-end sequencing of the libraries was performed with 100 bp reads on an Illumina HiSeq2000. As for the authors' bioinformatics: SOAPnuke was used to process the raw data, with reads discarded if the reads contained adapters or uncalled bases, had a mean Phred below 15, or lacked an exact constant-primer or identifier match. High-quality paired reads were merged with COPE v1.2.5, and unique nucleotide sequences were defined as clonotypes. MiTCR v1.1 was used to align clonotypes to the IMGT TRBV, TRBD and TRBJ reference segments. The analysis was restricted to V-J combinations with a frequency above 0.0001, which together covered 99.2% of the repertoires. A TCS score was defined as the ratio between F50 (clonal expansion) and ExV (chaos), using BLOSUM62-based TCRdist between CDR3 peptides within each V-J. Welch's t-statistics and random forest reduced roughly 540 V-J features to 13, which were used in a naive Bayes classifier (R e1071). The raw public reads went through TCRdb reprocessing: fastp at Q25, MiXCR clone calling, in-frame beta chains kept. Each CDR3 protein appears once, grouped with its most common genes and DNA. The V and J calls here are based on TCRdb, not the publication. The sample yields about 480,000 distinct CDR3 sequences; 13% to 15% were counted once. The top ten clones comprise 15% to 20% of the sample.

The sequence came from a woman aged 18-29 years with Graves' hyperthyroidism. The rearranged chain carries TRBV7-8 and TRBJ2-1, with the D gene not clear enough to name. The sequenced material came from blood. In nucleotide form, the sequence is TGTGCCAGCAGCTTAGCGGCGATTCGGTCCTACAATGAGCAGTTCTTC. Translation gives CASSLAAIRSYNEQFF.